The T cell receptor (beta chain) under discussion was sequenced for a study of T-cell memory formation after mild COVID-19. TCRdb re-analysed the 5' RACE reads in MiXCR, keeping a single row per CDR3 protein. The sample lists approximately 180,000 distinct CDR3 sequences, around 15% seen once, with approximately 2% in the top ten. The V and J ends lost 5 bases and 11 bases respectively, with 22 bases between them. The CDR3 is made up of 15 amino acids. In germline, CDR1 is DFQATT, CDR2 SNEGSKA (reference sequence). The specimen was PBMCs or a T cell subset sorted from them (not recorded which). The sequence was obtained from an adult woman who had mild COVID-19 (a few samples of this study predate the infection). Cell type and time point are not known. The chain is built from TRBV20-1 and TRBJ1-6; D call uncertain. The CDR3 spells CSAPSFSRGSTPLHF. In DNA, the CDR3 is TGCAGTGCTCCCTCGTTTTCTCGGGGATCAACACCCCTCCACTTT.